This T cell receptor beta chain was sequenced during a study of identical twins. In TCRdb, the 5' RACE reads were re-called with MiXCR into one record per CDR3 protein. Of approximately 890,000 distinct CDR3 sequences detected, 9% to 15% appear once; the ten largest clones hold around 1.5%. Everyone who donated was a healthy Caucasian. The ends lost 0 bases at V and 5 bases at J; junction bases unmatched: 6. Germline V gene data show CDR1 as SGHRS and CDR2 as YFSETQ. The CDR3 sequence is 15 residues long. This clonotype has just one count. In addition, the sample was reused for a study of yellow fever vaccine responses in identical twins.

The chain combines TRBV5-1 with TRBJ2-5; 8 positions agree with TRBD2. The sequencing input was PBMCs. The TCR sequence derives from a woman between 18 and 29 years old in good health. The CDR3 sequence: CASSLAGGEKETQYF. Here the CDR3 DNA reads TGCGCCAGCAGCTTGGCGGGAGGGGAAAAGGAGACCCAGTACTTC.